Included here is one T cell receptor beta chain sequence, with context. This specimen belongs to a study of spatial heterogeneity in lung cancer. For the study at large: More than 70 TRACERx patients with early, untreated non-small cell lung cancer donated samples. When available, follow-up PBMC samples taken a median of approximately two years after resection were sequenced. Detected beta-chain sequences consistently exceeded alpha-chain sequences.

The sample's time point: blood at routine non-recurrence follow-up after resection. TCRdb ran MiXCR on the 5' RACE reads and lists one entry per CDR3 protein. This sample has around 98,000 distinct CDR3 sequences, with just under 20% found just once. This receptor was obtained from a male donor with early-stage non-small cell lung cancer. Sequences were derived from PBMCs, sampled at follow-up.

In DNA form, the CDR3 reads TGCAGCGTCTCTGGGGGGGGAAATCAGCCCCAGCATTTT. Translation gives CSVSGGGNQPQHF. The rearrangement joins TRBV29-1 to TRBJ1-5, with D perhaps matching TRBD1 (5 bases). V was cut by 6 bases and J by 4 bases, with 13 bases left in between. The CDR3 runs to 13 residues. Germline V CDR1 and CDR2: SQVTM, ANQGSEA.